This T cell receptor beta chain is drawn from a study of spatial heterogeneity in lung cancer. Trimming pared 4 bases from V and 3 bases from J, leaving 13 bases between. Germline V gene sequence: CDR1 SGHVS, CDR2 FQNEAQ. CDR3 length: 14 residues. Via MiXCR, TCRdb re-called the 5' RACE reads, giving one row per CDR3 protein. Among under 25,000 distinct CDR3 sequences listed, 5.8% were seen once. This sample's time point: sample taken at primary tumor resection. This clonotype showed up many times. This chain uses TRBV7-8 with TRBJ2-7; no reliable D call. The receptor's source is a male donor with early-stage non-small cell lung cancer. The sample in question was PBMCs, obtained at surgery. The CDR3 is CASSSGPPYYEQYF. The CDR3 DNA is TGTGCCAGCAGCTCGGGTCCTCCCTACTACGAGCAGTACTTC.